This T cell receptor (beta chain) was identified during a study of T cells in Graves' hyperthyroidism and ophthalmopathy. Study-level information: Prior to any treatment, at the point of initial diagnosis, peripheral blood was collected.

Diagnoses used clinical symptoms, serum thyroxine and TRAb, thyroid ultrasound and orbital computed tomography. Points from the study as a whole: Expanded thyroid clonotypes (above 0.001) were mostly also found in blood.

Germline loops: CDR1 SGHTA, CDR2 FQGTGA. The CDR3 runs to 14 residues. V was trimmed by 5 bases and J by 9 bases, leaving 14 bases between them. This clonotype was counted only a few times. The antigen remains undetermined. The CDR3 regions of TCR beta were amplified from RNA transcripts. First-round RT-PCR of the TCR CDR3 relied on the HTBI primer set. TCRdb independently ran MiXCR on the multiplex PCR reads; one entry per CDR3 protein. The data show about 400,000 distinct CDR3 sequences, with roughly an eighth seen just once and 9% to 9.5% held by the top ten. The sequence was collected from a young woman with Graves' hyperthyroidism. The sample comprised blood. This chain joins TRBV7-3 and TRBJ1-6; D is ambiguous. DNA of the CDR3: TGTGCCAGCAGCCGGACGGTTGAAGCTTCACCCCTCCACTTT. Amino acid sequence: CASSRTVEASPLHF.